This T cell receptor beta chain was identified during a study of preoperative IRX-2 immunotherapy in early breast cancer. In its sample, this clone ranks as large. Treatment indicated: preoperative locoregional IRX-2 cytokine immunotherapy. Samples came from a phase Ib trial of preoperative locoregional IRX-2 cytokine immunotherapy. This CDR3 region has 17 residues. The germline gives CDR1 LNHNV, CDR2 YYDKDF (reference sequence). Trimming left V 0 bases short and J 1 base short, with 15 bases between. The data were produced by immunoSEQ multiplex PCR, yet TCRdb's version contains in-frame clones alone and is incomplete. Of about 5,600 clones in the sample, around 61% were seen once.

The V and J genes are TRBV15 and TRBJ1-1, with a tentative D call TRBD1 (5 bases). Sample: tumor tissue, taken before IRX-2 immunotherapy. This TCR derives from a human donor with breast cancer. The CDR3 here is CATSRDRVAGTNTEAFF. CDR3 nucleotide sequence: TGTGCCACCAGCAGAGATAGAGTAGCCGGGACGAACACTGAAGCTTTCTTT.